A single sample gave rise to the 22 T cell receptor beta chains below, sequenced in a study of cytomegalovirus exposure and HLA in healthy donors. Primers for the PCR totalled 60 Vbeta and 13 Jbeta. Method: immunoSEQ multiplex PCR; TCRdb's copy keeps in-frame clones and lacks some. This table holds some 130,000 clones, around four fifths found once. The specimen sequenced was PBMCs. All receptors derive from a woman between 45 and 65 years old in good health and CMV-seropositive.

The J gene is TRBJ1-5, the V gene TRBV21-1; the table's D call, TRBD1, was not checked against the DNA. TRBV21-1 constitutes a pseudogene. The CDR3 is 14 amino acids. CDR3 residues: CASRNKDSYEPQHF. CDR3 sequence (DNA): TGTGCCAGCAGAAATAAGGACAGCTATGAGCCCCAGCATTTT.

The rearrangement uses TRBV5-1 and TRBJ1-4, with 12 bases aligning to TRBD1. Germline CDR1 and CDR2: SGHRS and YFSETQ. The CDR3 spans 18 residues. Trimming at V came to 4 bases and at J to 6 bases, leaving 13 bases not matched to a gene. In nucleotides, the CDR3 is TGCGCCAGCAGCGTATCCGGGACAGGGGGCGAGAGCCATGAAAAACTGTTTTTT. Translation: CASSVSGTGGESHEKLFF.

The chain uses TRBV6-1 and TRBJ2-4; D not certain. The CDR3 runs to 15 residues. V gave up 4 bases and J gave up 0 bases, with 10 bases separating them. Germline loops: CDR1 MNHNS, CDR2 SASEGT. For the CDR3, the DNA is TGTGCCAGCAGTGTGACCAGACTAGCCAAAAACATTCAGTACTTC. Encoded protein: CASSVTRLAKNIQYF.

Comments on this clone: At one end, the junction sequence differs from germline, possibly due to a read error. The CDR3 coding sequence is TGCAGCGCTAAAGGACAGGGGGCATCCTCGGACTTC. Encoded protein: CSAKGQGASSDF. The chain recombines TRBV29-1 with TRBJ2-5; TRBD1 matches 11 bases. Germline CDR1 is SQVTM and CDR2 is ANQGSEA. CDR3 length equals 12 residues.

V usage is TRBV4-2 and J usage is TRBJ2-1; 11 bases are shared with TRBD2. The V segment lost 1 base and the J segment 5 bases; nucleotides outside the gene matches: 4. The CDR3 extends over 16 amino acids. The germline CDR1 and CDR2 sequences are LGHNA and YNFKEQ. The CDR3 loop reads CASSQVAGGPDNEQFF. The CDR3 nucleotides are TGTGCCAGCAGCCAAGTAGCGGGAGGGCCGGACAATGAGCAGTTCTTC.

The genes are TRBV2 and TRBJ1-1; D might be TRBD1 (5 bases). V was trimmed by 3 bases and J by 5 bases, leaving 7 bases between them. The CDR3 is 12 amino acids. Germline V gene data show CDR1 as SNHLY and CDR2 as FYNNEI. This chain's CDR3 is CASSDAGTEAFF. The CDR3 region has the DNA TGTGCCAGCAGTGACGCAGGGACTGAAGCTTTCTTT.

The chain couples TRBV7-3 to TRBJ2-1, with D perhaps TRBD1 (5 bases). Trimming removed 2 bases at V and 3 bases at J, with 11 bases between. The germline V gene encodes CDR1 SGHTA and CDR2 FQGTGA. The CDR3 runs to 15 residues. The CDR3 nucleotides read TGTGCCAGCAGCTTAGGCAGGGCCGTCTACAATGAGCAGTTCTTC. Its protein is CASSLGRAVYNEQFF.

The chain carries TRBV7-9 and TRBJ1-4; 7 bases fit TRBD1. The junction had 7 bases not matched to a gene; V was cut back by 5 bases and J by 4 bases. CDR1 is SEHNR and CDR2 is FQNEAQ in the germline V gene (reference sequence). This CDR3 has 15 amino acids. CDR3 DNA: TGTGCCAGCAGCCGATACGGGACAGTTAATGAAAAACTGTTTTTT. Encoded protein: CASSRYGTVNEKLFF.

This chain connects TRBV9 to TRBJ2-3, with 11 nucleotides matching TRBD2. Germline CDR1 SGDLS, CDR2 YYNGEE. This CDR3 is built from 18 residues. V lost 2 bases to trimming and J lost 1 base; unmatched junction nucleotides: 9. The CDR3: CASSVSVLAGGRTDTQYF. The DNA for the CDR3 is TGTGCCAGCAGCGTGTCGGTTCTAGCGGGGGGACGCACAGATACGCAGTATTTT.

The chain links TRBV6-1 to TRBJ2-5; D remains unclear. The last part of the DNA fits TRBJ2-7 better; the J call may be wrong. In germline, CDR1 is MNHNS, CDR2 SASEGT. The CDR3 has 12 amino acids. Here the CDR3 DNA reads TGTGCCAGCAGTGAGAATGACTACGAGCAGTACTTC. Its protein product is CASSENDYEQYF.

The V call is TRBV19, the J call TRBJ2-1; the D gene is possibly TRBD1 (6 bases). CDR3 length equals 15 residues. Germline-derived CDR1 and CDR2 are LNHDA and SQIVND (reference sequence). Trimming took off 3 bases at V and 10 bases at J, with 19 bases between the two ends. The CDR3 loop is CASSIRGHLPREQFF. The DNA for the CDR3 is TGTGCCAGTAGTATTAGGGGACACCTCCCGAGAGAGCAGTTCTTC.

CDR3: CASSSGGQGANEQFF. In nucleotides, the CDR3 is TGTGCCAGCAGCTCCGGTGGACAGGGGGCCAATGAGCAGTTCTTC. V usage is TRBV5-4 and J usage is TRBJ2-1; the match to TRBD1 covers 11 bases. The CDR3 consists of 15 residues. Germline V gene sequence: CDR1 SGHNT, CDR2 YYREEE (reference sequence). With 3 bases clipped from V and 6 bases from J, the junction kept 5 bases outside the gene matches.

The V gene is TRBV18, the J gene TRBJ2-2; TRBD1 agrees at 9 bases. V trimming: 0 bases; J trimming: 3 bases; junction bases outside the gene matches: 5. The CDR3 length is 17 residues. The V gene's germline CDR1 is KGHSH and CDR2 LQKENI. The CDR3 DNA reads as TGTGCCAGCTCACCACCTGAGACAGGGGGGGACACCGGGGAGCTGTTTTTT. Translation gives CASSPPETGGDTGELFF.

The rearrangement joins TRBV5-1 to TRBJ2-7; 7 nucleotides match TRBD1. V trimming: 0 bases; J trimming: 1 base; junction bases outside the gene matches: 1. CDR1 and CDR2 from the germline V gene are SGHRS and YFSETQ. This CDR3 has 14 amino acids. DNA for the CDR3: TGCGCCAGCAGCTTGGTACAGGGGTCCTACGAGCAGTACTTC. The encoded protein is CASSLVQGSYEQYF.

The CDR3 DNA sequence: TGTGCCAGTAGGAGAAGCGGGACCCGCACAGATACGCAGTATTTT. Translating it yields CASRRSGTRTDTQYF. This chain uses TRBV19 with TRBJ2-3, with TRBD2 matching over 7 bases. V lost 6 bases and J lost 1; bases outside the gene matches: 7. Germline CDR1 and CDR2: LNHDA and SQIVND (reference sequence). CDR3 size: 15 residues.

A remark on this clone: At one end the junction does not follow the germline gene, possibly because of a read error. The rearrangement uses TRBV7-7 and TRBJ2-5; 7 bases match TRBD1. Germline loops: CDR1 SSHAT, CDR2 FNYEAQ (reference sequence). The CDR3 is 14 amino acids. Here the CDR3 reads CASSQDRTGETQYF. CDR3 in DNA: TGTGCTAGCAGTCAGGACAGGACGGGGGAGACCCAGTACTTC.

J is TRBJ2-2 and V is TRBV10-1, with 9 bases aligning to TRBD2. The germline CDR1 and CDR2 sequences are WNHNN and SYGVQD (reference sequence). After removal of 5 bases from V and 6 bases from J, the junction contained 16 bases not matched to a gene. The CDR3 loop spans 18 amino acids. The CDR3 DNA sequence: TGCGCCAGCAGTCCTGCAGGGGCCCTAGCGGGGTACGCCGGGGAGCTGTTTTTT. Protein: CASSPAGALAGYAGELFF.

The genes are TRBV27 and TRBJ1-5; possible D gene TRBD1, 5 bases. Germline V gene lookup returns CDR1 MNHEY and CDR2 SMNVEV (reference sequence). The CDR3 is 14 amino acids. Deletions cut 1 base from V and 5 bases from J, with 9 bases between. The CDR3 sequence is CASSLLGADQPQHF. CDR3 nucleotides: TGTGCCAGCAGTTTATTAGGGGCAGATCAGCCCCAGCATTTT.

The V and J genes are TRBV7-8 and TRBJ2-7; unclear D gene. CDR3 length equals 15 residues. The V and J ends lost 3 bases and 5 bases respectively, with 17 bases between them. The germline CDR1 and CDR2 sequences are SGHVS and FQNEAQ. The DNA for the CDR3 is TGTGCCAGCAGCTTTGTGGCCCTCTTGTCCCACGAGCAGTACTTC. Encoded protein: CASSFVALLSHEQYF.

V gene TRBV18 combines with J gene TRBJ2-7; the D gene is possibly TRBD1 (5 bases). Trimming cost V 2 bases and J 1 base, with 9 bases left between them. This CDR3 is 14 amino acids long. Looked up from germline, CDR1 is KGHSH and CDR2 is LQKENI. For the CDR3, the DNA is TGTGCCAGCTCACCAAATCAGGGTTCCTACGAGCAGTACTTC. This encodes CASSPNQGSYEQYF.

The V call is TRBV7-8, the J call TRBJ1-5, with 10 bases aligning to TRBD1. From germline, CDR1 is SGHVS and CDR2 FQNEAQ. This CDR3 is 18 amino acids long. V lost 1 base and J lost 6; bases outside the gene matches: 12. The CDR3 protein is CASSLGGGTGVVGQPQHF. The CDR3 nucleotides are TGTGCCAGCAGCTTAGGAGGTGGGACAGGGGTCGTTGGTCAGCCCCAGCATTTT.

Here the CDR3 reads CASSVKTSGGAEETQYF. The CDR3 region has the DNA TGTGCCAGCAGCGTTAAGACTAGCGGGGGCGCCGAAGAGACCCAGTACTTC. The V call is TRBV9, the J call TRBJ2-5, with 12 nucleotides matching TRBD2. V gave up 2 bases and J gave up 3 bases; unmatched junction bases: 8. Germline V lookup: CDR1 SGDLS, CDR2 YYNGEE. This CDR3 has 17 amino acids.